This TCR beta chain is from a study of shared clonotypes between healthy human individuals. Overall study findings and caveats: Sequencing depth was predicted to influence how clonotypes are shared among donors.

A word on this clone: The antigen is undetermined.

Sequencing was performed with immunoSEQ multiplex PCR; in TCRdb, only in-frame clones are kept and a portion is missing. The sample lists 400,000 to 600,000 clones, around 79% occurring once. This sequence originates from a woman aged 40 to 49 in good health. Some clones in this sample may be carry-over from other donors' samples. Material for sequencing was PBMCs.

The CDR3: CAGQQGGYEQYF. The CDR3 bases are TGTGCCGGTCAACAGGGGGGCTACGAGCAGTACTTC. V is TRBV30 and J is TRBJ2-7; 8 bases match TRBD1. Germline CDR1 GTSNPN, CDR2 SVGIG (reference sequence). The CDR3 covers 12 residues. The ends lost 8 bases at V and 3 bases at J; junction bases unmatched: 6.